This T cell receptor beta chain appears in the sequencing data of a study of T cell responses to AZD1222 COVID-19 vaccine. The assay was immunoSEQ multiplex PCR, and TCRdb's table has in-frame clones only and misses some. The sample contains fewer than 100,000 clones, approximately 81% of which appear only once. V lost 4 bases to trimming and J lost 4 bases; unmatched junction nucleotides: 17. Germline values: CDR1 SGDLS, CDR2 YYNGEE. The CDR3 is made up of 17 amino acids. The sample in question was peripheral blood, obtained on day 0 of AZD1222 vaccination. The clonotype was recovered from an adult in good health. The genes are TRBV9 and TRBJ2-7, with 7 bases aligning to TRBD1. The CDR3 spells CASSNGPGAGGTYEQYF. In DNA, the CDR3 is TGTGCCAGCAGCAACGGTCCTGGGGCAGGGGGTACGTACGAGCAGTACTTC.